This T cell receptor beta chain was documented in a study of T cell changes during pregnancy in multiple sclerosis. The V gene's germline CDR1 is MNHEY and CDR2 SMNVEV (reference sequence). There are 17 residues in the CDR3. The V gene lost 5 bases and the J gene lost 8 bases, with 27 bases spanning the gap. Sequencing was performed with immunoSEQ multiplex PCR; in TCRdb, only in-frame clones are kept and a portion is missing. This sample has roughly 90,000 clones, with around 93% found just once. The TCR sequence derives from a female donor with multiple sclerosis, enrolled in a pregnancy study. This sequence joins TRBV27 and TRBJ1-2, with D unresolved. The input for sequencing was peripheral blood, taken in the third trimester of pregnancy. The CDR3 protein is CASSRRRQAQSMSGYTF. DNA of the CDR3: TGTGCCAGCAGTAGACGACGGCAGGCCCAATCTATGAGCGGCTACACCTTC.